A selection of T cell receptor beta chains follows, all from one sample in a study of cytomegalovirus exposure and HLA in healthy donors. Profiled with immunoSEQ multiplex PCR; TCRdb holds only in-frame clones, not every one. The sample shows fewer than 100,000 clones, 76% of them seen only once. The sequenced sample was PBMCs. The receptors stem from a man aged 40-49 years in good health and CMV-seronegative. Each CDR3 is given with its conserved first and last residue. The D gene is left open where the match is weak. Size tells how often a clone was seen (once, few, many) or the class of an expanded clone, and some rows leave it out.

v_call: TRBV7-6
j_call: TRBJ2-3
clone_size: .
cdr3_length: 16
d_call: .
cdr3_nt: TGTGCCAGCAGCTCGGACAGGAGGGACGGTACAGATACGCAGTATTTT
cdr3_aa: CASSSDRRDGTDTQYF

v_call: TRBV7-9
j_call: TRBJ2-1
clone_size: .
cdr3_length: 15
d_call: .
cdr3_nt: TGTGCCAGCAGCTTAGCTTTGGCAGGGCGGAATGAGCAGTTCTTC
cdr3_aa: CASSLALAGRNEQFF

v_call: TRBV11-2
j_call: TRBJ2-7
clone_size: .
cdr3_length: 11
d_call: .
cdr3_nt: TGTGCCAGCAGCTTCGCGGGCGAGCAGTACTTC
cdr3_aa: CASSFAGEQYF

v_call: TRBV7-9
j_call: TRBJ2-3
clone_size: once
cdr3_length: 15
d_call: TRBD2
cdr3_nt: TGTGCCAGCAAAAGGACTAGCGGGGGCACAGATACGCAGTATTTT
cdr3_aa: CASKRTSGGTDTQYF

v_call: TRBV10-2
j_call: TRBJ2-5
clone_size: .
cdr3_length: 19
d_call: TRBD2
cdr3_nt: TGCGCCAGCAGTGGTCCGGGACTAGCGGGAAGCCCACAGGGGAAGACCCAGTACTTC
cdr3_aa: CASSGPGLAGSPQGKTQYF

v_call: TRBV2
j_call: TRBJ2-7
clone_size: .
cdr3_length: 15
d_call: .
cdr3_nt: TGTGCCAGCAGCCTCGACAGGTCCAGAGTCTACGAGCAGTACTTC
cdr3_aa: CASSLDRSRVYEQYF

v_call: TRBV2
j_call: TRBJ1-1
clone_size: .
cdr3_length: 12
d_call: .
cdr3_nt: TGTGCCAGCAGTGATGCGGGTACTGAAGCTTTCTTT
cdr3_aa: CASSDAGTEAFF

v_call: TRBV6-5
j_call: TRBJ2-2
clone_size: .
cdr3_length: 15
d_call: TRBD2
cdr3_nt: TGTGCCAGCAGTTACGGCGGGAGAGGAACCGGGGAGCTGTTTTTT
cdr3_aa: CASSYGGRGTGELFF

v_call: TRBV9
j_call: TRBJ2-7
clone_size: .
cdr3_length: 13
d_call: TRBD1
cdr3_nt: TGTGCCAGCAGCGAAGGACAGGGTTACGAGCAGTACTTC
cdr3_aa: CASSEGQGYEQYF

v_call: TRBV7-8
j_call: TRBJ1-4
clone_size: .
cdr3_length: 15
d_call: TRBD1
cdr3_nt: TGTGCCAGCAGTTTAGACCGGGACAGGGGTGAAAAACTGTTTTTT
cdr3_aa: CASSLDRDRGEKLFF

v_call: TRBV29-1
j_call: TRBJ2-1
clone_size: .
cdr3_length: 11
d_call: .
cdr3_nt: TGCAGCGTCGGGTATAACAATGAGCAGTTCTTC
cdr3_aa: CSVGYNNEQFF

v_call: TRBV7-9
j_call: TRBJ1-4
clone_size: few
cdr3_length: 15
d_call: .
cdr3_nt: TGTGCCAGCAGCTCCGCCCGGGGGTCTAATGAAAAACTGTTTTTT
cdr3_aa: CASSSARGSNEKLFF

v_call: TRBV19
j_call: TRBJ1-1
clone_size: .
cdr3_length: 14
d_call: .
cdr3_nt: TGTGCCAGTATCTTGATGGGAGGGTCCACTGAAGCTTTCTTT
cdr3_aa: CASILMGGSTEAFF

v_call: TRBV18
j_call: TRBJ2-7
clone_size: few
cdr3_length: 16
d_call: TRBD1
cdr3_nt: TGTGCCAGCTCACCGCGGACAGGGGGAATCTCCTACGAGCAGTACTTC
cdr3_aa: CASSPRTGGISYEQYF

v_call: TRBV13
j_call: TRBJ2-1
clone_size: .
cdr3_length: 19
d_call: TRBD2
cdr3_nt: TGTGCCAGCAGCCCCCGGCTAGCGGGCAGTTTCAGGTCCTACAATGAGCAGTTCTTC
cdr3_aa: CASSPRLAGSFRSYNEQFF

v_call: TRBV7-2
j_call: TRBJ1-4
clone_size: once
cdr3_length: 16
d_call: .
cdr3_nt: TGTGCCAGCAGCTCGCTTGGCGGGCCGGCTAATGAAAAACTGTTTTTT
cdr3_aa: CASSSLGGPANEKLFF

v_call: TRBV5-4
j_call: TRBJ1-4
clone_size: few
cdr3_length: 13
d_call: .
cdr3_nt: TGTGCCAGCAGCTTGCAGTCAGGAGGAAAACTGTTTTTT
cdr3_aa: CASSLQSGGKLFF

v_call: TRBV29-1
j_call: TRBJ2-7
clone_size: .
cdr3_length: 14
d_call: TRBD2
cdr3_nt: TGCAGCGCCGTACTAGCGGGGGGGACCTACGAGCAGTACTTC
cdr3_aa: CSAVLAGGTYEQYF

v_call: TRBV7-8
j_call: TRBJ2-7
clone_size: few
cdr3_length: 14
d_call: .
cdr3_nt: TGTGCCAGCAGCTTACGTGGCAGGGGTTACGAGCAGTACTTC
cdr3_aa: CASSLRGRGYEQYF

v_call: TRBV28
j_call: TRBJ2-7
clone_size: .
cdr3_length: 16
d_call: TRBD1
cdr3_nt: TGTGCCAGCAGTTTCCCTCAGGGGGCCACCGCCTACGAGCAGTACTTC
cdr3_aa: CASSFPQGATAYEQYF

v_call: TRBV23-1
j_call: TRBJ1-5
clone_size: .
cdr3_length: 13
d_call: .
cdr3_nt: TGCGCCAGCAGGACAGTCGAGAATCAGCCCCAGCATTTT
cdr3_aa: CASRTVENQPQHF

v_call: TRBV5-4
j_call: TRBJ2-7
clone_size: .
cdr3_length: 14
d_call: TRBD1
cdr3_nt: TGTGCCAGCAGCTGGGACAGGGGGGCCGACGAGCAGTACTTC
cdr3_aa: CASSWDRGADEQYF

v_call: TRBV9
j_call: TRBJ2-7
clone_size: .
cdr3_length: 14
d_call: TRBD2
cdr3_nt: TGTGCCAGCAGCGCCCTAGCGGGCCGAGCCGAGCAGTACTTC
cdr3_aa: CASSALAGRAEQYF

v_call: TRBV27
j_call: TRBJ1-6
clone_size: once
cdr3_length: 13
d_call: .
cdr3_nt: TGTGCCAGCAGTGACGGAGACGTTTCACCCCTCCACTTT
cdr3_aa: CASSDGDVSPLHF

v_call: TRBV19
j_call: TRBJ2-2
clone_size: .
cdr3_length: 14
d_call: .
cdr3_nt: TGTGCCAGTAGCTCTCAGGATTACACCGGGGAGCTGTTTTTT
cdr3_aa: CASSSQDYTGELFF

v_call: TRBV7-9
j_call: TRBJ1-2
clone_size: .
cdr3_length: 15
d_call: .
cdr3_nt: TGTGCCAGCAGCTTAGCCGAACAGGGATTTCATGGCTACACCTTC
cdr3_aa: CASSLAEQGFHGYTF

v_call: TRBV19
j_call: TRBJ2-4
clone_size: .
cdr3_length: 16
d_call: .
cdr3_nt: TGTGCCAGTAGTATGTGGGCGCACGAGCTCAAAAACATTCAGTACTTC
cdr3_aa: CASSMWAHELKNIQYF

v_call: TRBV9
j_call: TRBJ2-1
clone_size: few
cdr3_length: 13
d_call: TRBD2
cdr3_nt: TGTGCCAGCAACCCCGGGGGGTACAATGAGCAGTTCTTC
cdr3_aa: CASNPGGYNEQFF

v_call: TRBV5-4
j_call: TRBJ1-1
clone_size: .
cdr3_length: 13
d_call: .
cdr3_nt: TGTGCCAGCAGCCTCGGCCCGGGGTCTGAAGCTTTCTTT
cdr3_aa: CASSLGPGSEAFF